Listed here are 5 T cell receptor beta chains from one sample, sequenced in a study of T-cell reconstitution after alpha-beta-depleted transplantation in children. A library of TCRbeta sequences, prepared with unique molecular identifiers, was generated. TCRdb passed the PCR reads through MiXCR, listing each CDR3 protein once. The sample includes under 750,000 distinct CDR3 sequences, under 25% seen only once; the top ten take over 12%. Material: PBMCs, mostly from graft donor cells, obtained 360 days after TCRalphabeta/CD19-depleted stem cell transplant. The receptors were sampled from a boy less than two years old who had a stem cell transplant for acute myeloid leukemia, so the T cells may come from the graft donor.

The J gene is TRBJ1-2, the V gene TRBV12-3 or TRBV12-4; no reliable D call. V was trimmed by 1 base and J by 7 bases, leaving 10 bases between them. CDR3 length: 13 amino acids. The CDR3 reads CASSLGHGFGYTF. Written as DNA, the CDR3 is TGTGCCAGCAGTTTAGGACACGGCTTTGGCTACACCTTC.

There are many counts of this clonotype. The chain couples TRBV20-1 to TRBJ2-5, with 12 bases aligning to TRBD2. Germline values: CDR1 DFQATT, CDR2 SNEGSKA (reference sequence). The CDR3 runs to 14 residues. Unmatched junction bases numbered 14, after V lost 5 bases and J lost 13 bases. The CDR3 region is CSAERTSGVTVRYF. CDR3 in DNA: TGCAGTGCTGAACGGACTAGCGGGGTGACGGTTCGGTACTTC.

This clonotype was found a few times. The chain recombines TRBV29-1 with TRBJ2-1; D is possibly TRBD1 (5 bases). The ends were cut back, 6 bases at V and 5 bases at J, with 11 bases in the middle. Germline V gives CDR1 SQVTM, CDR2 ANQGSEA. The CDR3 has 12 residues. CDR3 region: CSVEKGNNEQFF. The CDR3 DNA sequence: TGCAGCGTCGAAAAGGGGAACAATGAGCAGTTCTTC.

The V and J genes are TRBV15 and TRBJ2-1; D is uncertain. The germline CDR1 and CDR2 sequences are LNHNV and YYDKDF (reference sequence). The CDR3 sequence is 17 residues long. Trimming left V 0 bases short and J 2 bases short, with 14 bases between. The CDR3 reads CATSRERTGKTYNEQFF. As DNA, the CDR3 is TGTGCCACCAGCAGAGAAAGGACCGGCAAAACCTACAATGAGCAGTTCTTC.

The genes are TRBV20-1 and TRBJ1-4; D possibly corresponds to TRBD1 (6 bases). Germline V gene sequence: CDR1 DFQATT, CDR2 SNEGSKA (reference sequence). Trimming removed 4 bases at V and 8 bases at J, with 14 bases between. The CDR3 totals 13 residues. CDR3 protein: CSAIGQTKEKLFF. CDR3 nucleotides: TGCAGTGCTATCGGACAGACGAAGGAAAAACTGTTTTTT.